The T cell receptor beta chain under discussion was sequenced for a study of vaccination and CD4 T cells after COVID-19. Study summary: Convalescent donors were composed of six males and four females, of whom two were Hispanic. Control cultures were given a CEFX pool, an HIV-1 Nef pool, or no peptide.

Time point reported: late sampling 161 to 241 days after vaccination in a few convalescent patients. Noted treatment: approximately 9-day PBMC culture with coronavirus spike peptide pools or control peptides (ViraFEST assay). This clonotype was detected only a few times. Its antigen is not identified. Cultured CD4+ T-cell DNA underwent Oncomine TCR Beta short-read sequencing. TCRdb used MiXCR to reprocess the PCR reads, holding one entry per CDR3 protein. The sample yields fewer than 20,000 distinct CDR3 sequences, over 45% seen once. Study observations and caveats: The rise in median SARS-CoV-2-reactive clonotypes, from around 19 to 38, was not significant.

The starting material was CD4+ T cells from blood, cultured in vitro, obtained about 7 months after SARS-CoV-2 vaccination. The receptor's source is a human donor who had recovered from COVID-19.

As DNA, the CDR3 is TGTGCCAGCAGCTGGACAGGGGTGGACTATGGCTACACCTTC. Its translation is CASSWTGVDYGYTF. This chain uses TRBV7-2 with TRBJ1-2; the match to TRBD1 covers 9 bases. This CDR3 is built from 14 residues. V lost 4 bases, J lost 3 bases, and 3 bases stayed unmatched. Germline CDR1 reads SGHTA; CDR2 reads FQGNSA.